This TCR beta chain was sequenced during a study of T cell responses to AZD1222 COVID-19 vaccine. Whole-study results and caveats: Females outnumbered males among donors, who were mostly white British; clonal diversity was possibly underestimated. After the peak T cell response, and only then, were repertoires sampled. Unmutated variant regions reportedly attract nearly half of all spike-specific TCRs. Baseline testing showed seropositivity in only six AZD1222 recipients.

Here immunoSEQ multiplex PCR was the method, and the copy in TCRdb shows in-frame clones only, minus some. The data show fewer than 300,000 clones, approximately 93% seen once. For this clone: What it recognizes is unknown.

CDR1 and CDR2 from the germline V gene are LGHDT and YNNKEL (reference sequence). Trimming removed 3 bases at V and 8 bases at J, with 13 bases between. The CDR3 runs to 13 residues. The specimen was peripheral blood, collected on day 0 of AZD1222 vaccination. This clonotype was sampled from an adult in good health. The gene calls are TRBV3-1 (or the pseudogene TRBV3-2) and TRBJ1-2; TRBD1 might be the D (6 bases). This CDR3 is CASSHLGGDGYTF. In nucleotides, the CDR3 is TGTGCCAGCAGCCACCTGGGGGGCGACGGCTACACCTTC.